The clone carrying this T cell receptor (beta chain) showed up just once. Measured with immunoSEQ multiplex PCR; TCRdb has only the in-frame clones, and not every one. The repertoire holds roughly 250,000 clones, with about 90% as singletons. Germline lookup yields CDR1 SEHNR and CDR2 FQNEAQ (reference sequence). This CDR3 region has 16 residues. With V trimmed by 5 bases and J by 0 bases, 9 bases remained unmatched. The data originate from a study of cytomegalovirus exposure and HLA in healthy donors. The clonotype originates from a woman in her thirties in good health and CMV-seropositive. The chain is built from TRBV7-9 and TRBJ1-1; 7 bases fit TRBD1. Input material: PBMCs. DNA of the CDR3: TGTGCCAGCAGCCGACAGGGCCGGGAGATGAACACTGAAGCTTTCTTT. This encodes CASSRQGREMNTEAFF.